These 29 T cell receptor beta chains came from one sample sequenced in a study of T cell responses to AZD1222 COVID-19 vaccine. Assay: immunoSEQ multiplex PCR; the TCRdb copy retains only in-frame clones and omits some. The sample lists 90,000 to 100,000 clones; approximately 90% were seen once. Sequences were derived from peripheral blood, sampled on day 0 of AZD1222 vaccination. Receptors were obtained from an adult in good health.

The chain employs TRBV7-9 and TRBJ1-3; weak D call: TRBD1 (6 bases). Trimming took off 1 base at V and 4 bases at J, with 17 bases between the two ends. Germline values: CDR1 SEHNR, CDR2 FQNEAQ (reference sequence). CDR3 length: 17 residues. Written as DNA, the CDR3 is TGTGCCAGCAGCTTAGTAGGAGGAGACAGGCCCGGAAACACCATATATTTT. It encodes CASSLVGGDRPGNTIYF.

This chain links TRBV5-1 with TRBJ2-7; no firm D call. V lost 0 bases and J 5 bases, leaving 6 bases between the germline ends. This CDR3 contains 12 residues. Germline V CDR1 and CDR2: SGHRS, YFSETQ. CDR3 bases: TGCGCCAGCAGCTTGGTAGGTGACGAGCAGTACTTC. It codes for CASSLVGDEQYF.

This chain joins TRBV24-1 and TRBJ2-5; TRBD1 matches 8 bases. The V gene end was trimmed by 0 bases and the J gene end by 4 bases; junction bases not matched to a gene: 0. CDR1 is KGHDR, CDR2 SFDVKD, per germline. The CDR3 has 14 amino acids. This CDR3 is CATSDLDRGETQYF. DNA of the CDR3: TGTGCCACCAGTGATTTGGACAGGGGAGAGACCCAGTACTTC.

The chain is built from TRBV29-1 and TRBJ2-5; no clear D gene. The germline V gene encodes CDR1 SQVTM and CDR2 ANQGSEA. This CDR3 has 14 amino acids. Trimming stripped 2 bases from V and 7 bases from J, with 17 bases between. CDR3 nucleotides: TGCAGCGTTGAATTCGCGCGATCATTCGGGACCCAGTACTTC. As protein: CSVEFARSFGTQYF.

This clone turned up a few times. The CDR3 is CASSSQGNGYTF. The CDR3, as DNA: TGTGCCAGCAGCTCTCAGGGAAATGGCTACACCTTC. The chain has TRBV11-2 and TRBJ1-2, with D perhaps TRBD1 (5 bases). Trimming shortened V by 4 bases and J by 6 bases, and 9 bases separated the two germline ends. The V gene's germline CDR1 is SGHAT and CDR2 FQNNGV. CDR3 length equals 12 residues.

This clone was recorded a few times. This rearrangement joins TRBV3-1 (or the pseudogene TRBV3-2) to TRBJ2-5; D is undetermined. The V gene lost 0 bases and the J gene lost 5 bases, with 4 bases spanning the gap. This CDR3 contains 12 residues. Germline loops: CDR1 LGHDT, CDR2 YNNKEL (reference sequence). The CDR3: CASSQDPETQYF. The DNA of the CDR3 is TGTGCCAGCAGCCAAGATCCGGAGACCCAGTACTTC.

CDR3 region: CASRGRARGLVLTF. Written as DNA, the CDR3 is TGTGCCAGCAGGGGGAGGGCCAGAGGGTTGGTCCTGACTTTC. The chain links TRBV9 to TRBJ2-6; the match to TRBD2 covers 7 bases. This CDR3 is built from 14 residues. The germline V gene encodes CDR1 SGDLS and CDR2 YYNGEE. V dropped 5 bases and J dropped 13; count of bases not matched to a gene: 12.

The V gene is TRBV3-1 (or the pseudogene TRBV3-2), the J gene TRBJ2-7; TRBD1 matches 10 bases. After removal of 2 bases from V and 4 bases from J, the junction contained 8 bases not matched to a gene. The CDR3 has 16 residues. The V gene's germline CDR1 is LGHDT and CDR2 YNNKEL (reference sequence). The chain's CDR3 is CASSQLDRGHGYEQYF. The CDR3 region has the DNA TGTGCCAGCAGCCAACTAGACAGGGGGCATGGGTACGAGCAGTACTTC.

The genes are TRBV7-8 and TRBJ2-3; D assignment may be TRBD1 or TRBD2 (5 bases each). The ends were cut back, 5 bases at V and 0 bases at J, with 15 bases in the middle. Germline V gene lookup returns CDR1 SGHVS and CDR2 FQNEAQ. The CDR3 consists of 16 residues. In nucleotides, the CDR3 is TGTGCCAGCAGCGTAAGACAGAGGACTAGCACAGATACGCAGTATTTT. As protein: CASSVRQRTSTDTQYF.

This clone is a singleton in its sample. In nucleotides, the CDR3 is TGTGCCAGCAGCTTAGTAGGGGTCAGGAATGAAAAACTGTTTTTT. Translated, it gives CASSLVGVRNEKLFF. The chain employs TRBV7-2 and TRBJ1-4, with D tentatively TRBD1 (5 bases). This CDR3 is built from 15 residues. V dropped 1 base and J dropped 5 bases, with 11 bases sitting between them. Germline assignment: CDR1 SGHTA and CDR2 FQGNSA.

The gene calls are TRBV19 and TRBJ2-5; D not certain. V lost 3 bases and J 4 bases, leaving 15 bases between the germline ends. Germline CDR1 reads LNHDA; CDR2 reads SQIVND (reference sequence). This CDR3 has 15 amino acids. CDR3 nucleotide sequence: TGTGCCAGTAGTATTTCGTGGGCCGGTGGAGAGACCCAGTACTTC. Its translation is CASSISWAGGETQYF.

The chain employs TRBV2 and TRBJ1-6, with TRBD1 as a possible D gene (5 bases). CDR1 SNHLY and CDR2 FYNNEI come from the germline V gene. The CDR3 spans 13 residues. V lost 6 bases and J 7 bases, leaving 10 bases between the germline ends. CDR3 DNA: TGTGCCAGCAGGGGCAGGGTAAATTCACCCCTCCACTTT. This sequence encodes CASRGRVNSPLHF.

The chain joins TRBV7-8 to TRBJ2-1; the match to TRBD2 covers 9 bases. Germline V gene lookup returns CDR1 SGHVS and CDR2 FQNEAQ. The CDR3 is 17 residues long. With 1 base clipped from V and 7 bases from J, the junction kept 11 bases outside the gene matches. CDR3 bases: TGTGCCAGCAGCTTAGGGTTGTTAGCGGGAGTGTCTAATGAGCAGTTCTTC. Translated: CASSLGLLAGVSNEQFF.

The chain joins TRBV4-2 to TRBJ2-7; D is ambiguous. The CDR3 spans 13 residues. V was pared by 0 bases and J by 6 bases, with 9 bases between. Germline V CDR1 and CDR2: LGHNA, YNFKEQ. The CDR3 loop reads CASSQDLSPEQYF. CDR3 in DNA: TGTGCCAGCAGCCAAGATTTGAGTCCCGAGCAGTACTTC.

This chain connects TRBV6-2 or TRBV6-3 to TRBJ1-1, with TRBD1 as a possible D gene (6 bases). The V end lost 4 bases, the J end lost 0 bases, and 9 bases lay between the germline ends. CDR1 is MNHEY and CDR2 is SVGEGT in the germline V gene. The CDR3 runs 14 residues. CDR3: CASSFRGMNTEAFF. CDR3 sequence (DNA): TGTGCCAGCAGTTTCAGGGGTATGAACACTGAAGCTTTCTTT.

J is TRBJ1-6 and V is TRBV28; the match to TRBD1 covers 7 bases. Germline V lookup: CDR1 MDHEN, CDR2 SYDVKM. Unmatched junction bases numbered 8, after V lost 5 bases and J lost 4 bases. There are 16 residues in the CDR3. The CDR3 DNA reads as TGTGCCAGCAGTGTACTCGGGGGACAGTATAATTCACCCCTCCACTTT. Translated: CASSVLGGQYNSPLHF.

This clone has only one observation. The CDR3 reads CASSAVIQGADYGYTF. The CDR3 DNA reads as TGTGCCAGCAGCGCGGTAATACAGGGTGCAGACTATGGCTACACCTTC. This chain joins TRBV7-2 and TRBJ1-2; possible D gene TRBD1, 6 bases. V was clipped by 5 bases and J by 3 bases, with 19 bases between them. This CDR3 has 16 amino acids. Per the germline V gene, CDR1 is SGHTA and CDR2 is FQGNSA.

The rearrangement joins TRBV23-1 to TRBJ2-2, with a tentative D call TRBD2 (6 bases). TRBV23-1 is marked as an open reading frame, function uncertain. V was pared by 0 bases and J by 2 bases, with 13 bases between. The CDR3 spans 17 residues. CDR3 loop: CASSQSGRRENTGELFF. The DNA of the CDR3 is TGCGCCAGCAGTCAATCAGGACGGAGGGAAAACACCGGGGAGCTGTTTTTT.

The V and J genes are TRBV27 and TRBJ2-1, with D tentatively TRBD2 (5 bases). CDR3 length equals 14 residues. Germline V lookup: CDR1 MNHEY, CDR2 SMNVEV (reference sequence). Trimming stripped 4 bases from V and 5 bases from J, with 12 bases between. CDR3 protein: CASSSREVNNEQFF. CDR3 nucleotides: TGTGCCAGCAGTTCCCGGGAAGTTAACAATGAGCAGTTCTTC.

The chain combines TRBV7-2 with TRBJ2-5, with 8 bases identical to TRBD1. V shed 1 base, J shed 5 bases, and the junction held 9 bases outside the gene matches. The CDR3 runs to 16 residues. Germline CDR1 is SGHTA and CDR2 is FQGNSA. The CDR3 DNA reads as TGTGCCAGCAGCTTAGGGGACAGGCCCTTAGGGGAGACCCAGTACTTC. The encoded protein is CASSLGDRPLGETQYF. Full variable domain (outside the CDR3, taken from reference TRBV7-2 and TRBJ2-5): GAGVSQSPSNKVTEKGKDVELRCDPISGHTALYWYRQSLGQGLEFLIYFQGNSAPDKSGLPSDRFSAERTGGSVSTLTIQRTQQEDSAVYLCASSLGDRPLGETQYFGPGTRLLVL.

This clone occurred once. The chain combines TRBV28 with TRBJ2-3, with 7 bases aligning to TRBD2. The V segment lost 8 bases and the J segment 7 bases; nucleotides outside the gene matches: 15. Germline CDR1 is MDHEN and CDR2 is SYDVKM. CDR3 length: 15 residues. As DNA, the CDR3 is TGTGCCAGCTGCCATACCATCCCCGGGAGGAATACGCAGTATTTT. As protein: CASCHTIPGRNTQYF.

This sequence joins TRBV28 and TRBJ2-1; the D gene is possibly TRBD1 (6 bases). The V end was cut by 6 bases, the J end by 5 bases, with 14 bases between. CDR1 MDHEN and CDR2 SYDVKM come from the germline V gene. The CDR3 has 14 amino acids. CDR3 loop: CASRPPGQNNEQFF. The CDR3 DNA reads TGTGCCAGCAGGCCTCCGGGACAAAACAATGAGCAGTTCTTC.

V is TRBV4-3 and J is TRBJ2-7; 10 positions agree with TRBD2. The V gene end was trimmed by 0 bases and the J gene end by 4 bases; junction bases not matched to a gene: 9. This CDR3 has 17 residues. Germline V lookup: CDR1 LGHNA, CDR2 YSLEER. The CDR3 region has the DNA TGCGCCAGCAGCCAAGATAATAGCCTAGCGGGAGCGTACGAGCAGTACTTC. Translating gives CASSQDNSLAGAYEQYF.

The rearrangement links TRBV9 to TRBJ1-5; tentatively, D is TRBD1 (5 bases). The CDR3 runs 13 residues. Trimming stripped 3 bases from V and 2 bases from J, with 6 bases between. Germline CDR1 SGDLS, CDR2 YYNGEE. The CDR3 DNA is TGTGCCAGCAGCGCACAGGGCAATCAGCCCCAGCATTTT. It encodes CASSAQGNQPQHF. The variable domain in full, with the rest retrieved from reference TRBV9 and TRBJ1-5, is DSGVTQTPKHLITATGQRVTLRCSPRSGDLSVYWYQQSLDQGLQFLIQYYNGEERAKGNILERFSAQQFPDLHSELNLSSLELGDSALYFCASSAQGNQPQHFGDGTRLSIL.

This chain uses TRBV5-5 with TRBJ1-6, with D perhaps matching TRBD1 (6 bases). This CDR3 has 17 residues. V was trimmed by 4 bases and J by 1 base, leaving 15 bases between them. Germline lookup yields CDR1 SGHKS and CDR2 YYEKEE (reference sequence). The CDR3 DNA sequence: TGTGCCAGCAGCGCCCGGGGGGGGCGATCCTATAATTCACCCCTCCACTTT. Residues: CASSARGGRSYNSPLHF.

The genes are TRBV7-2 and TRBJ1-2; D ambiguous. The germline V and J ends were trimmed by 6 bases and 4 bases, with 12 bases remaining between them. The CDR3 runs 13 residues. Germline V gene lookup returns CDR1 SGHTA and CDR2 FQGNSA. The CDR3 here is CASSAGNVYGYTF. As DNA, the CDR3 is TGTGCCAGCAGTGCCGGGAACGTCTATGGCTACACCTTC.

This clone was observed a few times. J is TRBJ1-5 and V is TRBV19; the D gene is possibly TRBD1 (6 bases). V lost 4 bases to trimming and J lost 4 bases, with 17 bases between them. Per the germline V gene, CDR1 is LNHDA and CDR2 is SQIVND (reference sequence). CDR3 size: 16 residues. The CDR3 DNA reads as TGTGCCAGTAGTACCTTGGAACAGGGACTAAATCAGCCCCAGCATTTT. It translates to CASSTLEQGLNQPQHF. Complete variable domain (other parts from reference TRBV19 and TRBJ1-5): DGGITQSPKYLFRKEGQNVTLSCEQNLNHDAMYWYRQDPGQGLRLIYYSQIVNDFQKGDIAEGYSVSREKKESFPLTVTSAQKNPTAFYLCASSTLEQGLNQPQHFGDGTRLSIL.

This clone has only one observation. The rearrangement joins TRBV9 to TRBJ2-3, with D uncertain. Germline V CDR1 and CDR2: SGDLS, YYNGEE. This CDR3 spans 13 amino acids. V lost 0 bases to trimming and J lost 8 bases, with 10 bases between them. The CDR3 DNA reads as TGTGCCAGCAGCGTAGAGGGCAGGAGTACGCAGTATTTT. Its translation is CASSVEGRSTQYF.

This clone is a singleton in its sample. This chain uses TRBV5-1 with TRBJ2-2, with 7 bases aligning to TRBD1. With 6 bases clipped from V and 5 bases from J, the junction kept 7 bases outside the gene matches. CDR3 size: 14 residues. The V gene's germline CDR1 is SGHRS and CDR2 YFSETQ. The chain's CDR3 is CASTLGQRTGELFF. The DNA of the CDR3 is TGCGCCAGCACTCTGGGACAGAGGACCGGGGAGCTGTTTTTT.